The sequence of this T cell receptor beta chain was determined in a study of Graves' ophthalmopathy and Graves' hyperthyroidism. General study findings and limits: At around 70% sensitivity and 72.22% specificity, the model predicted progression of the ophthalmopathy. Also, most clonotypes expanded in the thyroid above 0.001 frequency appeared in blood.

The table lists this clonotype with many counts. Its antigen is unknown. RNA transcripts yielded amplified TCR beta CDR3 regions. HTBI primers served in a first-round RT-PCR, which a second-round multiplex PCR followed. TCRdb reanalysed the multiplex PCR reads using MiXCR and keeps one entry per CDR3 protein. The table shows about 410,000 distinct CDR3 sequences, with 15% to 20% occurring only once. This TCR was sampled from a woman aged 18-29 years with Graves' ophthalmopathy. Specimen: peripheral blood.

CDR3 amino acids: CSVRTGAPVNIQYF. The CDR3 DNA reads TGCAGCGTTCGAACAGGGGCGCCGGTAAACATTCAGTACTTC. This chain connects TRBV29-1 to TRBJ2-4, with TRBD1 matching over 7 bases. V shed 5 bases, J shed 6 bases, and the junction held 10 bases outside the gene matches. The CDR3 runs to 14 residues. From germline, CDR1 is SQVTM and CDR2 ANQGSEA.